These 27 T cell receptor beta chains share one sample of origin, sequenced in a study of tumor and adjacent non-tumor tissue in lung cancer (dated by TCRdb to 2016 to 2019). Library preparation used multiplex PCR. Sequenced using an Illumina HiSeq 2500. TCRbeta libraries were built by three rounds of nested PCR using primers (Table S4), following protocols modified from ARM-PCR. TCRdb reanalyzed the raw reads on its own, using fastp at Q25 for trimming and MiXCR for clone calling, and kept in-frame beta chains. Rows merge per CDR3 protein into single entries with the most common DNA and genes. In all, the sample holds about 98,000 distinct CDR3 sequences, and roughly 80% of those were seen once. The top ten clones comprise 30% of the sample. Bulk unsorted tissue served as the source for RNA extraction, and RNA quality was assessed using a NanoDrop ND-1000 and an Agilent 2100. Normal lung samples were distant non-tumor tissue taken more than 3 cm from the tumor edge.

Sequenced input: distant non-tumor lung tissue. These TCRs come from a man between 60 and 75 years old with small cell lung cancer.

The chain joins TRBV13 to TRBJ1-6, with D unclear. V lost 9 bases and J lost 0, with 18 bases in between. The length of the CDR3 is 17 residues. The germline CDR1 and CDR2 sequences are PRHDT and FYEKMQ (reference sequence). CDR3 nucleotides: TGTGCCAGTAACCAAAACGGCGGAAGCTCCTATAATTCACCCCTCCACTTT. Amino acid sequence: CASNQNGGSSYNSPLHF.

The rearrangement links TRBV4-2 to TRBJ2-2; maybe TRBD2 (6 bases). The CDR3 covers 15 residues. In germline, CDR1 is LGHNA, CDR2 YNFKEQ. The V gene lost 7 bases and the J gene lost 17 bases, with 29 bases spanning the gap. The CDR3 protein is CASKLRGDDGGELFF. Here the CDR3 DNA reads TGTGCCAGCAAACTAAGGGGAGATGATGGCGGGGAACTATTTTTT.

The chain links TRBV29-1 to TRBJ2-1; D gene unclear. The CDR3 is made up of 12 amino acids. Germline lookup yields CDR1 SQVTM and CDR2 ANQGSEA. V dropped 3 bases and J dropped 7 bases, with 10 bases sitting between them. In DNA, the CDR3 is TGCAGCGTTGAGCCAGTGTTAAATGAGCAGTTCTTC. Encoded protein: CSVEPVLNEQFF.

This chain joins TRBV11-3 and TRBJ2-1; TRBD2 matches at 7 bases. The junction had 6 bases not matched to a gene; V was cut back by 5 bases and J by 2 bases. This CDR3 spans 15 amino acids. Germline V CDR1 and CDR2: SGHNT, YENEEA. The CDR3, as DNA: TGTGCCAGCAGCCCTAGCGGACTAACCTACAATGAGCAGTTCTTC. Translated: CASSPSGLTYNEQFF.

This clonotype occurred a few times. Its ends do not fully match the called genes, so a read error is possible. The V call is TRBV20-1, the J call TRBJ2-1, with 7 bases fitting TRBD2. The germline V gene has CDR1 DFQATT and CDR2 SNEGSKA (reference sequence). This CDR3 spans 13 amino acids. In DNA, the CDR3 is TGCAGTGGGGTTGGCGGGAGCTATAATGAGCATTTCTTC. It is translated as CSGVGGSYNEHFF.

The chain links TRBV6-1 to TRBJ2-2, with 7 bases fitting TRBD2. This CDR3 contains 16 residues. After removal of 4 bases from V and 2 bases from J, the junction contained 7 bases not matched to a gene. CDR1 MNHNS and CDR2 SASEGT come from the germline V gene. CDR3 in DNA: TGTGCCAGCAGTGGGCAGGCGGGAGTAAACACCGGGGAGCTGTTTTTT. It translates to CASSGQAGVNTGELFF.

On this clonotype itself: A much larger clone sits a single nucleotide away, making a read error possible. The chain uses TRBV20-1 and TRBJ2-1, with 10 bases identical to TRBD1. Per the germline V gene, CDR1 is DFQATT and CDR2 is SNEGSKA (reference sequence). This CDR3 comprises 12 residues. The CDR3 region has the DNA TGCAGTGTTAACGGCGGGACAGGGGAGCGGTTCTTC. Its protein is CSVNGGTGERFF.

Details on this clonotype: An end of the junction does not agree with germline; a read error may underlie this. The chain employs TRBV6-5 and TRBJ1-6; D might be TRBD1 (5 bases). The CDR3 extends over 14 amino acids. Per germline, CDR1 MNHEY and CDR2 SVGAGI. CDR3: CASSYGAYNSPLQF. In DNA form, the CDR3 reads TGTGCCAGCAGTTATGGGGCTTATAATTCACCACTCCAGTTT.

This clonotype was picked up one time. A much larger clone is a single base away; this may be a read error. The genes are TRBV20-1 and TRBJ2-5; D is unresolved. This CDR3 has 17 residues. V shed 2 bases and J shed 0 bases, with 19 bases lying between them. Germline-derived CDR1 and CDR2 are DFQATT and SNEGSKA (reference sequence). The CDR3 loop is CSARRIDMGLDQETQYF. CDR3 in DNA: TGCAGTGCTAGAAGAATTGACATGGGGTTAGACCAAGAGACCCAGTACTTC.

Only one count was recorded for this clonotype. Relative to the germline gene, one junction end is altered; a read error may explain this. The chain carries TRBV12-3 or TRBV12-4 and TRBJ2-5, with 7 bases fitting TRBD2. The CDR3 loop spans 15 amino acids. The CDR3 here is CTSSPTSSAMETQYF. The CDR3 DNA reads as TGTACCAGCAGTCCGACTAGCAGCGCGATGGAGACCCAATACTTC.

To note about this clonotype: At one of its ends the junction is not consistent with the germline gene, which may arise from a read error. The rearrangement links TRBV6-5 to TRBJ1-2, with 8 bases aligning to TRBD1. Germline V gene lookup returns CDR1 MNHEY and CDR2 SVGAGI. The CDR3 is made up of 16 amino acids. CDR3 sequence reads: CSSSYVTRTGSYGYTF. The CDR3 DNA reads TGTTCCAGCAGTTACGTAACCAGGACAGGGTCCTATGGCTACACCTTC.

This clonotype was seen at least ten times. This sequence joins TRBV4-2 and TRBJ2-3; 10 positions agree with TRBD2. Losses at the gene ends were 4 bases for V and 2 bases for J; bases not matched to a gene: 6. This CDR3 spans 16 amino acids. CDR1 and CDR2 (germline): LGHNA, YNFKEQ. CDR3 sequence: CASSPASGRVTDTQYF. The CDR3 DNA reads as TGTGCCAGCAGCCCCGCCAGCGGGAGGGTCACAGATACGCAGTATTTT.

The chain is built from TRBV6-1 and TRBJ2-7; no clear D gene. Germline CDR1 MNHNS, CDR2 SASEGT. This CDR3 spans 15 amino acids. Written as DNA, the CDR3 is TGTGCCAGCAACACAATCGGGTCGTCCTTCTACGAGCATCACGTC. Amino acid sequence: CASNTIGSSFYEHHV.

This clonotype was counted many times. CDR3 amino acids: CASSRSGTGGEQYF. The DNA of the CDR3 is TGTGCCAGCAGCCGATCCGGGACAGGGGGCGAGCAGTACTTC. The chain joins TRBV12-3 or TRBV12-4 to TRBJ2-7; TRBD1 matches at 11 bases. The CDR3 totals 14 residues. Trimming at V came to 6 bases and at J to 6 bases, leaving 7 bases not matched to a gene.

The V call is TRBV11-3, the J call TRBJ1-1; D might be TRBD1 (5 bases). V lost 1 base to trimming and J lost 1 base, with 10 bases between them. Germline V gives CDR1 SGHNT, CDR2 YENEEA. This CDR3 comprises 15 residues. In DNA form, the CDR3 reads TGTGCCAGCAGCTTAGTCGGGGGGAGGAACACTGAAGCTTTCTTT. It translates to CASSLVGGRNTEAFF.

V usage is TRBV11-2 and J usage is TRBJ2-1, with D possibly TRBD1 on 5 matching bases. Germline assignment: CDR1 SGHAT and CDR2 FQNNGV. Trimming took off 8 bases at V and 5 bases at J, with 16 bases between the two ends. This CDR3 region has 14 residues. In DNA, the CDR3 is TGTGCCAGCCAGGTGGGGCAGGGTGACAATGAGCAGTTCTTC. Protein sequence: CASQVGQGDNEQFF.

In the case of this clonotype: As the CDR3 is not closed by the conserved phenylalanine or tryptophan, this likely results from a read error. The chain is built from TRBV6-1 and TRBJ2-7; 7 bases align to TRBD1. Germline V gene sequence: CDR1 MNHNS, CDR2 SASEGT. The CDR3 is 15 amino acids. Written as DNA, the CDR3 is TGTGCCAGTAGTGGACAGGCCTTCTGCTCCTACGAGCAGTACATC. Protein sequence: CASSGQAFCSYEQYI.

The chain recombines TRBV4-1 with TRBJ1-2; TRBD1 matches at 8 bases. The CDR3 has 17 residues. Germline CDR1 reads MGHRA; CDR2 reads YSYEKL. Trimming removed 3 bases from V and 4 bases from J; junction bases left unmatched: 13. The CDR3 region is CASSHEGKQGAPYGYTF. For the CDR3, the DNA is TGCGCCAGCAGCCATGAAGGAAAGCAGGGGGCCCCCTATGGCTACACCTTC.

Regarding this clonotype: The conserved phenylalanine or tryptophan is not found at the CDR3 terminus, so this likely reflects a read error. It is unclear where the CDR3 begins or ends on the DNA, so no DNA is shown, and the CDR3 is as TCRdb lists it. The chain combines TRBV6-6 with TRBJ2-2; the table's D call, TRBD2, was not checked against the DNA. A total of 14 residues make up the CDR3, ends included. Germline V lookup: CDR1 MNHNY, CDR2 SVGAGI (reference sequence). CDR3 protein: CVSSYREGRGELFI.

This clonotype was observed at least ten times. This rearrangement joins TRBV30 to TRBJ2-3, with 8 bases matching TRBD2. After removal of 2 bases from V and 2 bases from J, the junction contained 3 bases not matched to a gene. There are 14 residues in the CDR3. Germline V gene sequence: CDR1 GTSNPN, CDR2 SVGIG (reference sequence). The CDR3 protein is CAWSSGLATDTQYF. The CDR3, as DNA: TGTGCCTGGAGTTCAGGACTAGCCACAGATACGCAGTATTTT.

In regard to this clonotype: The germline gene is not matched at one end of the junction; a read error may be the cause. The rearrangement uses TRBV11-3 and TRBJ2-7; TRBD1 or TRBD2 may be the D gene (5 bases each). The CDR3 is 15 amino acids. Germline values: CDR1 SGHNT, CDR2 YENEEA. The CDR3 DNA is TGTGACAGCAGCTTAGGACTTGGGGCACGATACGAGCAGTACTTC. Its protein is CDSSLGLGARYEQYF.

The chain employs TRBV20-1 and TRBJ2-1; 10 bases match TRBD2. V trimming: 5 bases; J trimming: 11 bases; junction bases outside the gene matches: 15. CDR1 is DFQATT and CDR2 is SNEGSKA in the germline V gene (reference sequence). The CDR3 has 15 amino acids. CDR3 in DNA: TGCAGTGCTCGACCCGGGACTAGCGAGATAGATCAGCAGTTCTTC. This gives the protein CSARPGTSEIDQQFF.

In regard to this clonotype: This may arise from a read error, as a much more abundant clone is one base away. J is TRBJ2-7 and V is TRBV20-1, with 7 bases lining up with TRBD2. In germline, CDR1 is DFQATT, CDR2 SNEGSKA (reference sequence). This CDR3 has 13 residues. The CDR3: CSAGRGEGYEEYF. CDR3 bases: TGCAGTGCTGGGAGGGGAGAGGGCTACGAGGAGTACTTC.

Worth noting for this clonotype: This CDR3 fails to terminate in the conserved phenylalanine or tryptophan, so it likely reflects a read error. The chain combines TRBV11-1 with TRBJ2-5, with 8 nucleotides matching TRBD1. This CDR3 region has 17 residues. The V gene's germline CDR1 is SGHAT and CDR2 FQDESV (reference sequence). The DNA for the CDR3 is TGTGTCAGCAGCTTAGACGCCCTCAGGACAGGGCGAGAGACCCAGTACTCC. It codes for CVSSLDALRTGRETQYS.

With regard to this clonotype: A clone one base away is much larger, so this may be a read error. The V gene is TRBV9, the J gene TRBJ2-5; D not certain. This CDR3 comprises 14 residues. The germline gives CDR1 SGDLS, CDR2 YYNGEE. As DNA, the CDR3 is TGTGTCAGCAGCGTAGTGATTAGTGGGGAGACCCAGTACTTC. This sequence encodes CVSSVVISGETQYF.

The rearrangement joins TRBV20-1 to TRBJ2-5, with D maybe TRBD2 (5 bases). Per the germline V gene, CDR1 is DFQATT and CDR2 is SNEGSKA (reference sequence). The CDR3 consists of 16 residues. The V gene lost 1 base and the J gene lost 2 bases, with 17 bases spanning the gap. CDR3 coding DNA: TGCAGTGCTAGAGGGATGGATAGCGCTTTGCAAGAGACCCAGTACTTC. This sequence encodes CSARGMDSALQETQYF.

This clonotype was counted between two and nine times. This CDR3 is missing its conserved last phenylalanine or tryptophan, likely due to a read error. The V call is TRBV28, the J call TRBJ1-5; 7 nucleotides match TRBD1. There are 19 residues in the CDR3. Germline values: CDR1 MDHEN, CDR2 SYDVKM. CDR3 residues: CVSSLTESRRGGASQPQHY. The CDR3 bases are TGTGTCAGTAGTTTAACCGAATCCCGACGAGGGGGCGCGAGTCAGCCCCAGCATTAT.